This T cell receptor beta chain was sequenced in a study of blood T cell repertoires in COVID-19. CDR1 is MNHNS and CDR2 is SASEGT in the germline V gene. This CDR3 spans 16 amino acids. Comment on this clone: A junction end diverges from the germline sequence, so it may reflect a read error.

Authors' methods: Estimates of nucleated cell counts were drawn from the amplification of reference gene primers. Libraries were prepared by immunoSEQ multiplex PCR; TCRdb keeps only in-frame clonotypes and omits some of them. Clone size and the V and J calls come from that table; the DNA yielded D and trimming. Here the sample spans some 300,000 clones, 80% to 90% being singletons. Seattle researchers signed up patients amid active infection and tracked them longitudinally. The V gene is TRBV6-1, the J gene TRBJ2-3, with TRBD1 matching 7 bases. The TCR originated in a woman aged 45-65 years with COVID-19, enrolled during active disease. Sequenced input: peripheral blood. CDR3 sequence (DNA): TGTGCCAGCAGAGAAGGAGTAGGGGGCATGGCAGATACGCAGTATTTT. This gives the protein CASREGVGGMADTQYF.